This T cell receptor beta chain was documented in a study of identical twins. One entry per CDR3 protein, called by TCRdb with MiXCR from the 5' RACE reads. The table lists hundreds of thousands of distinct CDR3 sequences, roughly 6.6% of them singletons. This clonotype was counted at least ten times. Its antigen is undetermined. Study-level points and caveats: Whereas memory repertoires showed no such difference, abundant cord blood beta clonotypes carried fewer insertions. Where beta out-of-frame sequences were concerned, excess twin sharing was weaker.

These same data were also listed under a study on yellow fever vaccine responses in identical twins.

The sequencing input was PBMCs. The receptor was isolated from a woman between 18 and 29 years old in good health.

The CDR3, as DNA: TGTGCCAGCAGTGACAGGAGGTCCTACGAGCAGTACTTC. This encodes CASSDRRSYEQYF. The rearrangement links TRBV12-3 or TRBV12-4 to TRBJ2-7, with D tentatively TRBD1 (6 bases). This CDR3 spans 13 amino acids. Deletions cut 5 bases from V and 1 base from J, with 9 bases between.